This TCR beta chain is from a study of cytomegalovirus exposure and HLA in healthy donors. Study results and caveats: The authors listed 164 TCR beta chains as cytomegalovirus-associated.

Note on this clone: What it binds is not known.

This table comes from immunoSEQ multiplex PCR, and its TCRdb copy is limited to in-frame clones, with some not included. The sample yields a few hundred thousand clones, roughly 86% seen once. The clonotype originates from a man aged 25 to 40 in good health and CMV-seronegative. The sequenced material came from PBMCs.

The CDR3 DNA reads as TGCGCCAGCAGCCAAGGGCAGGGAAACACTGAAGCTTTCTTT. Translation: CASSQGQGNTEAFF. The chain links TRBV4-3 to TRBJ1-1; tentatively, D is TRBD1 (5 bases). CDR1 and CDR2 (germline): LGHNA, YSLEER. The CDR3 spans 14 residues. Trimming shortened V by 1 base and J by 2 bases, and 8 bases separated the two germline ends.